What follows are 17 T cell receptor beta chains derived from one specimen sequenced in a study of blood T cell repertoires in COVID-19. Method: immunoSEQ multiplex PCR; TCRdb's copy keeps in-frame clones and lacks some. The sample has 55,000 to 75,000 clones; around 90% are singletons. Sequencing was carried out using peripheral blood. Receptors were obtained from a man aged 50-60 years with active COVID-19.

This chain uses TRBV30 with TRBJ1-1; D is undetermined. Trimming removed 4 bases at V and 1 base at J, with 4 bases between. Germline V CDR1 and CDR2: GTSNPN, SVGIG (reference sequence). The CDR3 extends over 11 amino acids. In DNA form, the CDR3 reads TGTGCCTGGAACAAGAACACTGAAGCTTTCTTT. Its translation is CAWNKNTEAFF.

The V call is TRBV10-2, the J call TRBJ2-3, with 8 nucleotides matching TRBD1. The V segment lost 7 bases and the J segment 8 bases; nucleotides outside the gene matches: 8. Germline values: CDR1 WSHSY, CDR2 SAAADI. The CDR3 runs 13 residues. CDR3 region: CASTGRGLSTQYF. The CDR3 DNA reads TGCGCCAGCACGGGCAGGGGGCTTTCTACGCAGTATTTT.

A few counts support this clone. Other DNA sequences from this sample encode an identical CDR3 as well. The genes are TRBV12-3 or TRBV12-4 and TRBJ1-1; maybe TRBD1 (6 bases). This CDR3 contains 12 residues. Trimming pared 1 base from V and 7 bases from J, leaving 7 bases between. The CDR3 spells CASSLEGGEAFF. In DNA form, the CDR3 reads TGTGCCAGCAGTTTAGAAGGGGGTGAAGCTTTCTTT.

DNA of the CDR3: TGCGCCAGCAGCTTGGCCAGGGAGGGAAACGAGCAGTACTTC. Translating gives CASSLAREGNEQYF. The V call is TRBV5-1, the J call TRBJ2-7; TRBD2 agrees at 7 bases. The CDR3 is 14 amino acids. V was pared by 0 bases and J by 5 bases, with 5 bases of the junction left unmatched. Per germline, CDR1 SGHRS and CDR2 YFSETQ.

This clone was counted once. The chain links TRBV3-1 (or the pseudogene TRBV3-2) to TRBJ2-2; possible D gene TRBD2, 5 bases. The germline gives CDR1 LGHDT, CDR2 YNNKEL (reference sequence). Trimming shortened V by 4 bases and J by 5 bases, and 11 bases separated the two germline ends. This CDR3 spans 14 amino acids. The CDR3 region has the DNA TGTGCCAGCAGCCCGTACCGGGGAACCGGGGAGCTGTTTTTT. Its protein is CASSPYRGTGELFF.

The J gene is TRBJ2-5, the V gene TRBV5-6; D possibly corresponds to TRBD1 (6 bases). The germline V gene encodes CDR1 SGHDT and CDR2 YYEEEE. The CDR3 spans 15 residues. V was cut by 5 bases and J by 4 bases, with 18 bases left in between. The CDR3 nucleotides are TGTGCCAGCAGGAGCCTACAGGGTGTGTTAGAGACCCAGTACTTC. As protein: CASRSLQGVLETQYF.

The V and J genes are TRBV6-1 and TRBJ2-1; 13 positions match TRBD2. There are 17 residues in the CDR3. V was pared by 0 bases and J by 6 bases, with 5 bases of the junction left unmatched. Germline V gene sequence: CDR1 MNHNS, CDR2 SASEGT. The CDR3 spells CASSEALGLAGSNEQFF. The CDR3 DNA follows: TGTGCCAGCAGTGAAGCGCTGGGACTAGCGGGGAGCAATGAGCAGTTCTTC.

This rearrangement joins TRBV5-1 to TRBJ2-7; D perhaps matches TRBD1 (6 bases). Per germline, CDR1 SGHRS and CDR2 YFSETQ. The V gene lost 7 bases and the J gene lost 3 bases, with 14 bases spanning the gap. This CDR3 has 13 amino acids. CDR3 loop: CASSLTGGYEQYF. The CDR3 DNA reads TGCGCCAGCTCCCTGACAGGAGGCTACGAGCAGTACTTC.

The V call is TRBV7-2, the J call TRBJ1-2; no reliable D call. V lost 5 bases to trimming and J lost 8 bases, with 18 bases between them. The CDR3 is 14 residues long. Germline CDR1 and CDR2: SGHTA and FQGNSA. CDR3 DNA sequence: TGTGCCAGCAGCCCAGACCGGGGTAATTCGGGCTACACCTTC. This gives the protein CASSPDRGNSGYTF.

This clone was recorded a few times. V gene TRBV2 combines with J gene TRBJ2-2, with D possibly TRBD2 on 6 matching bases. With 8 bases removed from V and 8 bases from J, the gap between germline ends came to 12 bases. Germline V CDR1 and CDR2: SNHLY, FYNNEI. The CDR3 has 12 residues. In DNA form, the CDR3 reads TGTGCCAGCGTAGCGGACCGTGGGGAGCTGTTTTTT. Encoded protein: CASVADRGELFF. The full variable domain, its missing parts supplied by reference TRBV2 and TRBJ2-2, is EPEVTQTPSHQVTQMGQEVILRCVPISNHLYFYWYRQILGQKVEFLVSFYNNEISEKSEIFDDQFSVERPDGSNFTLKIRSTKLEDSAMYFCASVADRGELFFGEGSRLTVL.

This rearrangement joins TRBV2 to TRBJ2-2, with D maybe TRBD1 (5 bases). The CDR3 is made up of 15 amino acids. The germline V gene has CDR1 SNHLY and CDR2 FYNNEI. Trimming cost V 4 bases and J 5 bases, with 14 bases left between them. The CDR3 region has the DNA TGTGCCAGCAGTGGAAATCCTCAGGGAACCGGGGAGCTGTTTTTT. It encodes CASSGNPQGTGELFF.

This clone was seen only a few times. In DNA form, the CDR3 reads TGTGCCAGCAGCTTCGAGCGGACCACAGATACGCAGTATTTT. Translation gives CASSFERTTDTQYF. The chain carries TRBV7-2 and TRBJ2-3; a possible D gene is TRBD2 (5 bases). CDR1 is SGHTA, CDR2 FQGNSA, per germline. V was clipped by 3 bases and J by 2 bases, with 9 bases between them. This CDR3 region has 14 residues.

The V call is TRBV2, the J call TRBJ2-2, with a possible D match to TRBD1 (6 bases). This CDR3 is built from 16 residues. V lost 8 bases to trimming and J lost 2 bases, with 18 bases between them. The germline CDR1 and CDR2 sequences are SNHLY and FYNNEI. The CDR3 nucleotides read TGTGCCAGCGCTCAAACTGGGGGCTACAACACCGGGGAGCTGTTTTTT. As protein: CASAQTGGYNTGELFF.

This clone was observed a few times. The V and J genes are TRBV6-5 and TRBJ1-2; TRBD1 aligns across 7 bases. The CDR3 loop spans 15 amino acids. The germline gives CDR1 MNHEY, CDR2 SVGAGI. V shed 5 bases and J 6 bases; nucleotides not matched to a gene: 12. This CDR3 is CASSQRGTAADGYTF. In DNA, the CDR3 is TGTGCCAGCAGTCAAAGAGGGACAGCCGCGGATGGCTACACCTTC.

This rearrangement joins TRBV6-2 or TRBV6-3 to TRBJ2-1, with 8 bases that match TRBD2. The CDR3 spans 15 residues. V lost 3 bases to trimming and J lost 4 bases; unmatched junction nucleotides: 5. In germline, CDR1 is MNHEY, CDR2 SVGEGT. The CDR3 DNA is TGTGCCAGCAGTTATACGGGGGGGCCTTACAATGAGCAGTTCTTC. It encodes CASSYTGGPYNEQFF.

There are a few counts of this clone. V and J are TRBV3-1 (or the pseudogene TRBV3-2) and TRBJ2-7; tentative D call: TRBD1 (6 bases). Germline V gene lookup returns CDR1 LGHDT and CDR2 YNNKEL (reference sequence). V was cut by 1 base and J by 5 bases, with 9 bases left in between. The CDR3 length is 13 residues. The CDR3 DNA is TGTGCCAGCAGCCAAGGGGGGCCCAACGAGCAGTACTTC. Protein product: CASSQGGPNEQYF.

The CDR3 nucleotides are TGCGCCAGCAGCTCGCGCGGGGGTTACCCTGAAGCTTTCTTT. It yields the protein CASSSRGGYPEAFF. V is TRBV5-1 and J is TRBJ1-1, with D perhaps matching TRBD1 (5 bases). V lost 3 bases and J 6 bases, leaving 15 bases between the germline ends. This CDR3 region has 14 residues. CDR1 is SGHRS and CDR2 is YFSETQ in the germline V gene.